These T cell receptor beta chains were read from a single sample in a study of graft-versus-host responses after intestinal transplantation. Libraries were prepared by immunoSEQ multiplex PCR; TCRdb keeps only in-frame clonotypes and omits some of them. The sample lists almost 20,000 clones, around nine tenths occurring once. Sequencing was performed on PBMCs, taken around 230 days after intestinal transplant. The source is a human patient who received an intestinal transplant, so some T cells may come from the graft donor. CDR3s include the opening cysteine and the closing phenylalanine or tryptophan. Fields, in order: J gene, V gene, D gene, clone size, CDR3 protein, CDR3 DNA. A D gene is named only where the DNA matches it firmly. Clone size is shown for a subset of rows, as once, few, many or a class of expanded clone.

>TRBJ2-6|TRBV6-1|NA|NA
CASSCAQSRANVLTF
TGTGCCAGCAGTTGTGCACAAAGTCGGGCCAACGTCCTGACTTTC
>TRBJ2-7|TRBV5-6|TRBD2|NA
CASSVGLGGLSYEQYF
TGTGCCAGCAGCGTGGGACTAGGAGGGTTATCCTACGAGCAGTACTTC
>TRBJ2-3|TRBV7-9|NA|NA
CASSLLLTGSDTQYF
TGTGCCAGCAGCTTACTTCTCACAGGGTCGGATACGCAGTATTTT
>TRBJ1-4|TRBV18|NA|NA
CASSFQGRATNEKLFF
TGTGCCAGCTCATTCCAGGGGAGAGCAACTAATGAAAAACTGTTTTTT
>TRBJ1-2|TRBV9|TRBD1|NA
CASSVLGQGNGYTF
TGTGCCAGCAGCGTACTGGGACAGGGGAATGGCTACACCTTC
>TRBJ2-7|TRBV6-9|TRBD1|few
CASSWDRGEQYF
TGTGCCAGCAGTTGGGACAGGGGGGAGCAGTACTTC
>TRBJ1-2|TRBV10-2|NA|NA
CASRASIALGHGYTF
TGCGCCAGCAGGGCGTCAATTGCTCTCGGGCATGGCTACACCTTC
>TRBJ2-7|TRBV7-9|TRBD1|NA
CASSLSDRGGEQYF
TGTGCCAGCAGCCTATCGGACAGGGGTGGCGAGCAGTACTTC
>TRBJ2-2|TRBV12-2|NA|NA
CASRAPCGEDAGELFF
TGTGCAAGTCGCGCCCCCTGCGGGGAGGACGCCGGGGAGCTGTTTTTT
>TRBJ2-7|TRBV11-1|NA|NA
CASSFDRLDQYF
TGTGCCAGCAGCTTTGACCGCCTCGATCAGTACTTC
>TRBJ2-1|TRBV2|TRBD2|few
CATPEGSGGNEQFF
TGTGCCACCCCGGAGGGTAGCGGGGGGAATGAGCAGTTCTTC
>TRBJ2-3|TRBV9|NA|few
CASSDQKTESSTDTQYF
TGTGCCAGCAGCGACCAAAAGACGGAGTCTAGCACAGATACGCAGTATTTT
>TRBJ2-3|TRBV4-2|NA|NA
CASSQDNTDTQYF
TGTGCCAGCAGCCAAGACAACACAGATACGCAGTATTTT
>TRBJ1-1|TRBV9|TRBD1|NA
CASSQTGGLLAEAFF
TGTGCCAGCAGCCAGACAGGGGGCCTTCTAGCTGAAGCTTTCTTT
>TRBJ2-2|TRBV10-3|TRBD2|NA
CAISEPRLAGVNTGELFF
TGTGCCATCAGTGAGCCCAGACTAGCGGGGGTGAACACCGGGGAGCTGTTTTTT
>TRBJ1-1|TRBV5-1|NA|NA
CASSLEGFTEAFF
TGCGCCAGCAGCTTGGAGGGGTTCACTGAAGCTTTCTTT
>TRBJ2-3|TRBV12-2|NA|NA
CASRLTPTDTQYF
TGTGCAAGTCGCTTAACCCCTACAGATACGCAGTATTTT
>TRBJ1-5|TRBV9|NA|NA
CASSVEGGGNQPQHF
TGTGCCAGCAGCGTAGAGGGAGGGGGCAATCAGCCCCAGCATTTT
>TRBJ1-6|TRBV5-4|NA|NA
CASSLPQGSPLHF
TGTGCCAGCAGCTTGCCCCAGGGTTCACCCCTCCACTTT
>TRBJ2-5|TRBV7-9|NA|NA
CASSLEKGQETQYF
TGTGCCAGCAGCTTAGAAAAGGGCCAAGAGACCCAGTACTTC
>TRBJ1-2|TRBV7-9|NA|NA
CASSLGSGVGYGYTF
TGTGCCAGCAGCTTAGGCTCAGGGGTAGGCTATGGCTACACCTTC
>TRBJ1-3|TRBV7-9|NA|NA
CASSLSGLSGNTIYF
TGTGCCAGCAGCTTAAGTGGGCTAAGTGGAAACACCATATATTTT
>TRBJ2-1|TRBV11-2|NA|NA
CASSLGWGTETDNEQFF
TGTGCCAGCAGCTTAGGATGGGGTACAGAAACGGACAATGAGCAGTTCTTC
>TRBJ1-1|TRBV30|NA|NA
CAWGRLGGAFF
TGTGCCTGGGGGCGTCTTGGGGGAGCTTTCTTT
>TRBJ2-3|TRBV13|NA|NA
CASSRGGLDTQYF
TGTGCCAGCAGCCGCGGTGGGCTAGATACGCAGTATTTT
>TRBJ1-4|TRBV6-5|NA|NA
CASSYSTSSYEKLFF
TGTGCCAGCAGTTACTCGACGAGCAGTTATGAAAAACTGTTTTTT
>TRBJ1-1|TRBV18|NA|NA
CASSPSAGLTEAFF
TGTGCCAGCTCACCTTCGGCGGGACTCACTGAAGCTTTCTTT
>TRBJ2-3|TRBV28|TRBD2|NA
CASSRLAGVTDTQYF
TGTGCCAGCAGCAGACTAGCGGGGGTTACAGATACGCAGTATTTT
>TRBJ1-3|TRBV11-2|NA|NA
CASSLMVYSGNTIYF
TGTGCCAGCAGCTTAATGGTCTACTCTGGAAACACCATATATTTT
>TRBJ2-1|TRBV2|NA|NA
CASQGLGYNEQFF
TGTGCCAGCCAGGGCCTAGGGTACAATGAGCAGTTCTTC
>TRBJ1-2|TRBV30|NA|NA
CAWSVPRGWIDGYTF
TGTGCCTGGAGTGTACCACGGGGTTGGATTGATGGCTACACCTTC
>TRBJ2-7|TRBV7-8|NA|few
CASRERISYEQYF
TGTGCCAGCAGGGAGCGGATCTCCTACGAGCAGTACTTC
>TRBJ1-4|TRBV10-2|NA|NA
CASSWGHVEKLFF
TGCGCCAGCTCGTGGGGCCATGTAGAAAAACTGTTTTTT
>TRBJ2-3|TRBV4-1|NA|NA
CASSQEFPSSTDTQYF
TGCGCCAGCAGCCAAGAATTCCCCTCTAGCACAGATACGCAGTATTTT
>TRBJ2-7|TRBV15|TRBD2|NA
CATSKGLAGTYEQYF
TGTGCCACCAGCAAAGGACTAGCGGGGACCTACGAGCAGTACTTC
>TRBJ1-3|TRBV4-1|NA|few
CASSQDVGLSGNTIYF
TGCGCCAGCAGCCAAGATGTGGGGCTGAGTGGAAACACCATATATTTT
>TRBJ2-3|TRBV6-4|NA|NA
CASSDSGGAPDTQYF
TGTGCCAGCAGTGACTCGGGGGGGGCCCCAGATACGCAGTATTTT
>TRBJ1-2|TRBV7-9|NA|NA
CASSLADSLNYGYTF
TGTGCCAGCAGCTTAGCGGACAGCCTTAACTATGGCTACACCTTC
>TRBJ2-2|TRBV2|NA|NA
CASKGVGGTGELFF
TGTGCCAGCAAAGGCGTCGGTGGCACCGGGGAGCTGTTTTTT
>TRBJ1-2|TRBV11-2|NA|NA
CASSLGAKGHANYGYTF
TGTGCCAGCAGCTTAGGGGCAAAGGGGCACGCTAACTATGGCTACACCTTC
>TRBJ1-2|TRBV19|NA|NA
CASFQNYGYTF
TGTGCCAGTTTCCAGAACTATGGCTACACCTTC
>TRBJ1-1|TRBV7-3|NA|NA
CASSLAANTEAFF
TGTGCCAGCAGCTTAGCCGCAAACACTGAAGCTTTCTTT